This T cell receptor (beta chain) stems from a study of tumor-infiltrating lymphocytes in primary liver carcinoma. Background on the study: Patients were men and women aged 30 to 69 years.

RNA isolated from unsorted whole blood supplied the blood RNA, with germline DNA also extracted. Comment on this clonotype: The antigen remains undetermined. Germline and junction disagree at one end, which may indicate a read error.

The CDR3 is 12 residues long. Germline lookup yields CDR1 SGHDT and CDR2 YYEEEE. Researchers generated TCR beta cDNA from about 0.5 ug of total RNA, relying on a constant-region primer. Three nested multiplex PCR rounds of slightly modified ARM-PCR generated TCR beta libraries. A C-beta reverse primer and TRBV1-TRBV30 forward primers served in each of the first two PCR rounds, at 9 to 11 cycles apiece. TCRdb fed the multiplex PCR reads into MiXCR, producing one record per CDR3 protein. This table has approximately 330,000 distinct CDR3 sequences, about two thirds appearing once. Findings and limits, study-wide: Overlap between tumor regions exceeded overlap of tumor with adjacent tissue or blood.

This chain joins TRBV5-6 and TRBJ2-3; perhaps TRBD1 as D (6 bases). The clonotype was recovered from a man between 35 and 55 years old with primary liver carcinoma and hepatitis B virus infection. The sequenced sample consisted of peripheral blood. CDR3 region: CASSWGPDTRYF. CDR3 coding DNA: TGTGCCAGTAGCTGGGGGCCAGATACGCGGTATTTT.